This T cell receptor beta chain derives from a study of blood T cell repertoires in COVID-19. As for the study in general: Spain, Italy and the United States supplied samples that represented acute and convalescent COVID-19.

Trimming removed 0 bases from V and 2 bases from J, with 9 bases in between. Germline V lookup: CDR1 SGHRS, CDR2 YFSETQ. This CDR3 has 14 residues. Clones were read by immunoSEQ multiplex PCR, and TCRdb kept only the in-frame ones, dropping some. The sample includes 55,000 to 95,000 clones, roughly 82% of them seen just once. On this clone itself: Other DNA sequences within the sample encode an identical CDR3.

The chain carries TRBV5-1 and TRBJ2-7; possible D gene TRBD2, 6 bases. Specimen: peripheral blood. The source of this sequence is a woman in her sixties or seventies with acute or convalescent COVID-19. CDR3 protein: CASSLAGGAYEQYF. The CDR3 coding sequence is TGCGCCAGCAGCTTGGCAGGAGGGGCCTACGAGCAGTACTTC.